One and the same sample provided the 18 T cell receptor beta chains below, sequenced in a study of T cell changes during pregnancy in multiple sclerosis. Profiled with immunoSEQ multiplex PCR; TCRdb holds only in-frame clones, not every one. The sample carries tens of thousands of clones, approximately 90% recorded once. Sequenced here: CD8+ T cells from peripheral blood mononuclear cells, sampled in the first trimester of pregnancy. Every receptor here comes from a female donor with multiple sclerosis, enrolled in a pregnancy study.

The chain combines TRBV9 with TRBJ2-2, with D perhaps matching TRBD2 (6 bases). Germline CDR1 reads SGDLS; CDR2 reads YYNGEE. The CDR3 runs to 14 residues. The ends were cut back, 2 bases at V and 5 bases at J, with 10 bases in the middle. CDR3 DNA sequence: TGTGCCAGCAGCGTCGGGAGCGGTACCGGGGAGCTGTTTTTT. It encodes CASSVGSGTGELFF. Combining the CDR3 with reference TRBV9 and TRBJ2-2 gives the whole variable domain DSGVTQTPKHLITATGQRVTLRCSPRSGDLSVYWYQQSLDQGLQFLIQYYNGEERAKGNILERFSAQQFPDLHSELNLSSLELGDSALYFCASSVGSGTGELFFGEGSRLTVL.

CDR3 region: CAATGGGYTF. CDR3 bases: TGCGCCGCGACAGGGGGAGGCTACACCTTC. The gene calls are TRBV10-1 and TRBJ1-2, with 9 bases aligning to TRBD1. Per the germline V gene, CDR1 is WNHNN and CDR2 is SYGVQD (reference sequence). Trimming took 11 bases from V and 8 from J; bases not matched to a gene: 3. The CDR3 has 10 amino acids.

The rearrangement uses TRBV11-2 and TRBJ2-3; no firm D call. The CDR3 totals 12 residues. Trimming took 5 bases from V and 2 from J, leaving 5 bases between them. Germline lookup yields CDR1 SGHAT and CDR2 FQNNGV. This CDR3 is CASSPFTDTQYF. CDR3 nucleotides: TGTGCCAGCAGCCCGTTCACAGATACGCAGTATTTT. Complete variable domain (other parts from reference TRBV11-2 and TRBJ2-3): EAGVAQSPRYKIIEKRQSVAFWCNPISGHATLYWYQQILGQGPKLLIQFQNNGVVDDSQLPKDRFSAERLKGVDSTLKIQPAKLEDSAVYLCASSPFTDTQYFGPGTRLTVL.

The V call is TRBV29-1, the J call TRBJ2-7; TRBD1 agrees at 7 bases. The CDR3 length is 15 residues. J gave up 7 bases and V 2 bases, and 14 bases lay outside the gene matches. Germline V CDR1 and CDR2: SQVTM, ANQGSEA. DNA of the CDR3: TGCAGCGTTGAATTCGTAGGACAGGCGTACGAGGAGCAGTACTTC. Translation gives CSVEFVGQAYEEQYF.

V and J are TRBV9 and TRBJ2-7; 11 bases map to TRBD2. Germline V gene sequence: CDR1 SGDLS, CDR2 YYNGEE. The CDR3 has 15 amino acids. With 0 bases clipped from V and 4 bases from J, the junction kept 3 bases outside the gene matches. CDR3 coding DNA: TGTGCCAGCAGCGTAGGGCTAGCGGGAGGTTACGAGCAGTACTTC. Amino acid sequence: CASSVGLAGGYEQYF.

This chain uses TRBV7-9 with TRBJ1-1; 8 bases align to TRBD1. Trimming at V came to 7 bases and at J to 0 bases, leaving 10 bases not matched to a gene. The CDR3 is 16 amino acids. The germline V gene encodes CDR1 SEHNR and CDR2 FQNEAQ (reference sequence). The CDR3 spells CASTNTGQDLNTEAFF. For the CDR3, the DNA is TGTGCCAGCACCAATACGGGACAGGATCTGAACACTGAAGCTTTCTTT.

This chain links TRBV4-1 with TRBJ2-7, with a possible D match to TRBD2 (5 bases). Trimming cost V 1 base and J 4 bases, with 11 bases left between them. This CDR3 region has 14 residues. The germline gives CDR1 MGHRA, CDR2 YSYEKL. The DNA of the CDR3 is TGCGCCAGCAGCCAAGGAGCCCCGGGGTACGAGCAGTACTTC. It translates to CASSQGAPGYEQYF.

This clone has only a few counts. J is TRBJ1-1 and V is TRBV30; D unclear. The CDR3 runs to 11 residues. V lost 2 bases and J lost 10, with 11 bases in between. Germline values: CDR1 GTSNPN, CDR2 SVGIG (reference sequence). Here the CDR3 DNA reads TGTGCCTGGAGTTCGCCAGGCCCAGCTTTCTTT. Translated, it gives CAWSSPGPAFF. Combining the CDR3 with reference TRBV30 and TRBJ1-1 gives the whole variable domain SQTIHQWPATLVQPVGSPLSLECTVEGTSNPNLYWYRQAAGRGLQLLFYSVGIGQISSEVPQNLSASRPQDRQFILSSKKLLLSDSGFYLCAWSSPGPAFFGQGTRLTVV.

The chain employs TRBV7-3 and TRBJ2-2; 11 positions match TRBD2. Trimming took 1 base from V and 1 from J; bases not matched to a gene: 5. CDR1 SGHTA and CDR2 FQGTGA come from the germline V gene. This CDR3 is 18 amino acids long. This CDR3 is CASSLNLLAGVNTGELFF. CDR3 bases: TGTGCCAGCAGCTTAAATTTACTAGCGGGAGTGAACACCGGGGAGCTGTTTTTT.

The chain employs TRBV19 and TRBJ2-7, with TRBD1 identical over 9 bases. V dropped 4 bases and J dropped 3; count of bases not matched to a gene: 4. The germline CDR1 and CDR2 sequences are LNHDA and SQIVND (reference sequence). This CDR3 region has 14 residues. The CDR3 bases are TGTGCCAGTAGTACCGGGGACAGGGACTACGAGCAGTACTTC. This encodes CASSTGDRDYEQYF.

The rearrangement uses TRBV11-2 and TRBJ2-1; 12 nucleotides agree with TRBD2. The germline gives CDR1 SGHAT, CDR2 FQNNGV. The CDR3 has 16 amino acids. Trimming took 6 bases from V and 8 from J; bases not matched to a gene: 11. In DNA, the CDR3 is TGTGCCAGCAGACCCGGGGTTCCTAGCGGGAGGGATGAGCAGTTCTTC. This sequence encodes CASRPGVPSGRDEQFF.

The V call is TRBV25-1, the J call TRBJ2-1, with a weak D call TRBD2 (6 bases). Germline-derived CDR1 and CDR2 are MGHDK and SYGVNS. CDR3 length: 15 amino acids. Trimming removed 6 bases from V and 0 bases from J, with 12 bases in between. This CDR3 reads CASRPSASSYNEQFF. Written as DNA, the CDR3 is TGTGCCAGCAGGCCTAGCGCGAGCTCCTACAATGAGCAGTTCTTC.

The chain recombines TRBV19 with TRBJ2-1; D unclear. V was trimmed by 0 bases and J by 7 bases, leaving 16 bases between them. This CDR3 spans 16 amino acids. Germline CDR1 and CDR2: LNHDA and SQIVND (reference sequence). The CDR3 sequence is CASSIDDSLKWNEQFF. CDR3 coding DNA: TGTGCCAGTAGTATAGATGATAGCTTGAAATGGAATGAGCAGTTCTTC.

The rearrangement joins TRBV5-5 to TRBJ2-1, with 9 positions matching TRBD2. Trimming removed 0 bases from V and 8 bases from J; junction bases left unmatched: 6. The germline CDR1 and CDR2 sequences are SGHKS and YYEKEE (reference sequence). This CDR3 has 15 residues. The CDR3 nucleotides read TGTGCCAGCAGCTTGGTAGGACTAGCGTTGGATGAGCAGTTCTTC. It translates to CASSLVGLALDEQFF.

In DNA, the CDR3 is TGTGCCTGGCACGGGGGGCAGGGGTGGACCGGGGAGCTGTTTTTT. Translating it yields CAWHGGQGWTGELFF. This chain joins TRBV30 and TRBJ2-2, with D perhaps matching TRBD2 (7 bases). Germline assignment: CDR1 GTSNPN and CDR2 SVGIG (reference sequence). The CDR3 is made up of 15 amino acids. Between the trimmed V and J ends, which lost 5 bases and 5 bases, there was a span of 18 bases.

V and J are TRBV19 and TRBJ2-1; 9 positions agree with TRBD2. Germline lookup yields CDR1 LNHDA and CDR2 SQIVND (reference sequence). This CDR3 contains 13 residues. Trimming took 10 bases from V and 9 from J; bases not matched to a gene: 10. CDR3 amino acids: CAISSGISGEQFF. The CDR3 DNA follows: TGTGCCATTTCTAGCGGGATCTCGGGTGAGCAGTTCTTC.

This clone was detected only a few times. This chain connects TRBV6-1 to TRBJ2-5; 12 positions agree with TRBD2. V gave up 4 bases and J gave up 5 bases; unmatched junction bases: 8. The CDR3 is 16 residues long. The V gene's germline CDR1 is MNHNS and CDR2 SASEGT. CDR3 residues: CASSGLAGEGAETQYF. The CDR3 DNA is TGTGCCAGCAGTGGACTAGCGGGAGAAGGGGCCGAGACCCAGTACTTC.

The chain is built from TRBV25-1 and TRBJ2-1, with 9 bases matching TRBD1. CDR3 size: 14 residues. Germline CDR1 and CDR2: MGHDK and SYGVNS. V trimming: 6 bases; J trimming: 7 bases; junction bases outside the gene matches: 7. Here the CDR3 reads CASRAGQGYNEQFF. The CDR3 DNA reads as TGTGCCAGCAGAGCGGGACAGGGCTATAATGAGCAGTTCTTC.